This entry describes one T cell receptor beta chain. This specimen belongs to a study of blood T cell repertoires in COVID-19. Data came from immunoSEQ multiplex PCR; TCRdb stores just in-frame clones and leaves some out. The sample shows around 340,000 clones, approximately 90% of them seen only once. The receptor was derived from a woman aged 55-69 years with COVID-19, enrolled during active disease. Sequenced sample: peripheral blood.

Here the CDR3 reads CATSREAGQSYEQYF. CDR3 DNA sequence: TGTGCCACCAGCAGGGAGGCGGGACAGTCCTACGAGCAGTACTTC. The rearrangement links TRBV15 to TRBJ2-7, with D possibly TRBD1 on 7 matching bases. This CDR3 comprises 15 residues. Per germline, CDR1 LNHNV and CDR2 YYDKDF (reference sequence). V was trimmed by 3 bases and J by 1 base, leaving 13 bases between them.